One T cell receptor (beta chain) is described in this entry. It was during active infection that Seattle patients were enrolled and then longitudinally followed. The data belong to a study of blood T cell repertoires in COVID-19. Study-wide context: Sites across the United States, Italy and Spain contributed samples from acute and convalescent COVID-19. PBMCs, B-cell-depleted T cells, or T cells were the source of the cDNA or gDNA that made up the material.

The authors' processing: Reference gene primer amplification gave estimated nucleated cell counts. Repertoires were generated with immunoSEQ multiplex PCR, while TCRdb's copy carries only in-frame clones and drops some. That table supplies the V and J calls and clone size; D and trimming were determined from the DNA. The sample records roughly 300,000 clones, approximately 84% being singletons. The TCR sequence derives from a human donor with COVID-19, enrolled during active disease. The donor label of this sample is uncertain. The sample was peripheral blood.

Here the CDR3 reads CASIAGGDTNYGYTF. CDR3 coding DNA: TGTGCCAGCATCGCGGGAGGAGACACAAACTATGGCTACACCTTC. This chain uses TRBV28 with TRBJ1-2, with no clear D. The ends were cut back, 7 bases at V and 2 bases at J, with 17 bases in the middle. Looked up from germline, CDR1 is MDHEN and CDR2 is SYDVKM. This CDR3 region has 15 residues.